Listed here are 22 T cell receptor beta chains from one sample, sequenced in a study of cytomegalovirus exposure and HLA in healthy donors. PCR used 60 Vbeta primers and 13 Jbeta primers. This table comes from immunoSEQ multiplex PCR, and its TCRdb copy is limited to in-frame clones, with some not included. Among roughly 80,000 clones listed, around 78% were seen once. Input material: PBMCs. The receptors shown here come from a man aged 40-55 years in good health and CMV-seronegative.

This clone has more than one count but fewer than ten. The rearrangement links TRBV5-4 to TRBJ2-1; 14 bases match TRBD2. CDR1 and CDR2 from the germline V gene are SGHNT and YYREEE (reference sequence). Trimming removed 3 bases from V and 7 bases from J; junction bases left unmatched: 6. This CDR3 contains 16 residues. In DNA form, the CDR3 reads TGTGCCAGCAGCTCCGGGACTAGCGGGGGTTGGAATGAGCAGTTCTTC. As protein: CASSSGTSGGWNEQFF.

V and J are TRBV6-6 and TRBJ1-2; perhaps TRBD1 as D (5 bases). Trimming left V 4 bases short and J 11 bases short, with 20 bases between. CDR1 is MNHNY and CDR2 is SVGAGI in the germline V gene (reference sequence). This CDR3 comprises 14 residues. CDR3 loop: CASSSLGGDSPYTF. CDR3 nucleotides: TGTGCCAGCAGTTCCTTGGGCGGGGACTCTCCGTACACCTTC.

The CDR3: CSVTGGYRVVSTEAFF. In DNA form, the CDR3 reads TGCAGCGTCACTGGGGGTTACAGGGTAGTGAGCACTGAAGCTTTCTTT. The gene calls are TRBV29-1 and TRBJ1-1, with a tentative D call TRBD1 (6 bases). Between the trimmed V and J ends, which lost 6 bases and 4 bases, there was a span of 24 bases. The CDR3 consists of 16 residues. Germline loops: CDR1 SQVTM, CDR2 ANQGSEA.

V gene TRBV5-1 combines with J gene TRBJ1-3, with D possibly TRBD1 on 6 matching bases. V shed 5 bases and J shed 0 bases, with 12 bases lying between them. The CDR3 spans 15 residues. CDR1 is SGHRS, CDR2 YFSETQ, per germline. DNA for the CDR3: TGCGCCAGCAGATCTGGACAGAACTCTGGAAACACCATATATTTT. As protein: CASRSGQNSGNTIYF.

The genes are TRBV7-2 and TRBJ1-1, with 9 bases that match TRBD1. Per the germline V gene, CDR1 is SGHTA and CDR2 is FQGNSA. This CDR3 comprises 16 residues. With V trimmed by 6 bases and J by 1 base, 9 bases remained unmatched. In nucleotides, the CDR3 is TGTGCCAGCAGGGGACAGGGAGTCTATCGGAACACTGAAGCTTTCTTT. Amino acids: CASRGQGVYRNTEAFF.

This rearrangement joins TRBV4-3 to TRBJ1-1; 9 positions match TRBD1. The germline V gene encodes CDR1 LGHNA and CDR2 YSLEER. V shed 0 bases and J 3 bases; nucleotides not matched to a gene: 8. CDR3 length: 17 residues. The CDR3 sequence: CASSQEGGDRADTEAFF. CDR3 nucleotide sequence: TGCGCCAGCAGCCAAGAAGGGGGGGACAGGGCCGACACTGAAGCTTTCTTT.

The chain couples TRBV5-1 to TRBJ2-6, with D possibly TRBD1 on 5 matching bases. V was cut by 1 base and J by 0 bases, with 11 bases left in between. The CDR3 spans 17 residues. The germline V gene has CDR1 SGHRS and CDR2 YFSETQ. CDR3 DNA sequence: TGCGCCAGCAGCTTGACGACAGTCAGCTCTGGGGCCAACGTCCTGACTTTC. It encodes CASSLTTVSSGANVLTF.

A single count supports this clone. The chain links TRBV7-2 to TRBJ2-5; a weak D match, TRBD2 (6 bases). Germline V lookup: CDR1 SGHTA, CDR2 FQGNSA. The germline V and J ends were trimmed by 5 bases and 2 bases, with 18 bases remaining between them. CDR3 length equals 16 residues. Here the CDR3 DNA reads TGTGCCAGCAGCCTCAGCGGCGGGGTGGGTCAAGAGACCCAGTACTTC. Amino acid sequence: CASSLSGGVGQETQYF.

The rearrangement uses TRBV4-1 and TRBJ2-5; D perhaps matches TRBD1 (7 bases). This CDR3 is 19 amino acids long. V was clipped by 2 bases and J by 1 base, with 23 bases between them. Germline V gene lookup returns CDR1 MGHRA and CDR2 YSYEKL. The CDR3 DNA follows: TGCGCCAGCAGCCAACTAAGGATCTCCAGGGGGGTGTCCCAAGAGACCCAGTACTTC. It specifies CASSQLRISRGVSQETQYF.

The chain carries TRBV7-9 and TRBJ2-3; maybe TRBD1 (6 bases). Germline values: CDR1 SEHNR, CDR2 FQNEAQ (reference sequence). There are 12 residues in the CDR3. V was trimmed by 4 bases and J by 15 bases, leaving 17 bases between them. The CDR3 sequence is CASSSDPRDKYF. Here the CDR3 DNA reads TGTGCCAGCAGCTCCGACCCACGGGACAAATATTTT.

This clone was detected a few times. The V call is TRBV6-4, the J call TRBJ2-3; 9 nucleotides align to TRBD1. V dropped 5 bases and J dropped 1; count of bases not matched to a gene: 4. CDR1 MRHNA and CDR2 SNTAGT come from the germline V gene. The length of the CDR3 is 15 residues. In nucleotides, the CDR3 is TGTGCCAGCAGTCCCCGACAGGGGGGCACAGATACGCAGTATTTT. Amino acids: CASSPRQGGTDTQYF.

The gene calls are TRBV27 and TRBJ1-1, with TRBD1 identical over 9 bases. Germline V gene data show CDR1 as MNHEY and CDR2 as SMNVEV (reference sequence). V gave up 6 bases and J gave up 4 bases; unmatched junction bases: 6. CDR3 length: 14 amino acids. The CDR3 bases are TGTGCCAGCAGCCCTTCGACAGGGGGCACTGAAGCTTTCTTT. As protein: CASSPSTGGTEAFF.

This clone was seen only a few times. The CDR3: CASSWRTYEAFF. DNA of the CDR3: TGTGCCAGCAGCTGGAGGACGTATGAAGCTTTCTTT. The chain recombines TRBV11-2 with TRBJ1-1; D not resolved. The CDR3 covers 12 residues. The V end was cut by 4 bases, the J end by 7 bases, with 10 bases between. Germline CDR1 is SGHAT and CDR2 is FQNNGV.

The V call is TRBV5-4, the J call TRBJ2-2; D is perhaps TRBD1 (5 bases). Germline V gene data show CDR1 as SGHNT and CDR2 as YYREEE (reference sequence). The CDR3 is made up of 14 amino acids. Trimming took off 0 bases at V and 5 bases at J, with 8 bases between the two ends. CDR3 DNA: TGTGCCAGCAGCTTGGACAGGCGAACCGGGGAGCTGTTTTTT. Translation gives CASSLDRRTGELFF.

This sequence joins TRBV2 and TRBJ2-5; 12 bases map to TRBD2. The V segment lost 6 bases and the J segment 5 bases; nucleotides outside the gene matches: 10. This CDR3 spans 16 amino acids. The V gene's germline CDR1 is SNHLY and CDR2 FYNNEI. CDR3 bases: TGTGCCAGCAGGAGACTAGCGGGGGCCGGGATGGAGACCCAGTACTTC. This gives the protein CASRRLAGAGMETQYF.

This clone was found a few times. CDR3 nucleotides: TGTGCCAGCAGCTTGTACGGGGTGTCGACCTACGAGCAGTACTTC. Translating it yields CASSLYGVSTYEQYF. V and J are TRBV5-5 and TRBJ2-7; TRBD2 is a possible D gene (5 bases). The V gene's germline CDR1 is SGHKS and CDR2 YYEKEE (reference sequence). The CDR3 has 15 residues. The germline V and J ends were trimmed by 1 base and 2 bases, with 13 bases remaining between them.

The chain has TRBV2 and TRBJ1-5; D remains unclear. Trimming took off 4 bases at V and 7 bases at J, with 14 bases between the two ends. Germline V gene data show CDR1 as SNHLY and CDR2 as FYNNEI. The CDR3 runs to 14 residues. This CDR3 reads CASSASGIEQPQHF. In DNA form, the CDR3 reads TGTGCCAGCAGTGCGTCGGGAATAGAGCAGCCCCAGCATTTT.

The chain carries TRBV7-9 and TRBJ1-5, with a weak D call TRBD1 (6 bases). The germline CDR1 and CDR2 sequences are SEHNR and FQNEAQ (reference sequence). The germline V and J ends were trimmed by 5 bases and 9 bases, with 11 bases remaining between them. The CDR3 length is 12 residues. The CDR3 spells CASSNGQPPQHF. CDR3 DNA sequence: TGTGCCAGCAGCAACGGACAGCCGCCCCAGCATTTT. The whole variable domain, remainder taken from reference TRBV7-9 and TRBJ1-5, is DTGVSQNPRHKITKRGQNVTFRCDPISEHNRLYWYRQTLGQGPEFLTYFQNEAQLEKSRLLSDRFSAERPKGSFSTLEIQRTEQGDSAMYLCASSNGQPPQHFGDGTRLSIL.

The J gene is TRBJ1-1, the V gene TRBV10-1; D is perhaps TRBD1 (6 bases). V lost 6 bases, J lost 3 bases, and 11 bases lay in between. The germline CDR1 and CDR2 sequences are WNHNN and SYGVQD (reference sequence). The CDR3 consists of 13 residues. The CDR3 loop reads CASRTGPDTEAFF. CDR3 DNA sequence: TGCGCCAGCAGGACAGGTCCGGACACTGAAGCTTTCTTT.

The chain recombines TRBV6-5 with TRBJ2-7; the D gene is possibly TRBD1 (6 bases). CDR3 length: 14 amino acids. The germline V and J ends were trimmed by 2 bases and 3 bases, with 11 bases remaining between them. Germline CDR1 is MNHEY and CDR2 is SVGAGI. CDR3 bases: TGTGCCAGCAGTTACGGCACAGGGTACTACGAGCAGTACTTC. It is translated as CASSYGTGYYEQYF.

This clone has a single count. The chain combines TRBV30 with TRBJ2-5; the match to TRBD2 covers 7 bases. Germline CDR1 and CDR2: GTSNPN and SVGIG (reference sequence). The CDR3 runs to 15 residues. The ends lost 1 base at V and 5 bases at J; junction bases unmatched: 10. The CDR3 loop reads CAWSDQRGDWETQYF. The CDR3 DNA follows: TGTGCCTGGAGTGATCAGCGGGGAGACTGGGAGACCCAGTACTTC.

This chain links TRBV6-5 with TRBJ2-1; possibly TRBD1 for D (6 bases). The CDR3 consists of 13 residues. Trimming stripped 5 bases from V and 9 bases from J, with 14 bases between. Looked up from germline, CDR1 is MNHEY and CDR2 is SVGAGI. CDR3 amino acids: CASSPDRSAEQFF. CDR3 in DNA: TGTGCCAGCAGTCCTGACAGGTCCGCTGAGCAGTTCTTC.